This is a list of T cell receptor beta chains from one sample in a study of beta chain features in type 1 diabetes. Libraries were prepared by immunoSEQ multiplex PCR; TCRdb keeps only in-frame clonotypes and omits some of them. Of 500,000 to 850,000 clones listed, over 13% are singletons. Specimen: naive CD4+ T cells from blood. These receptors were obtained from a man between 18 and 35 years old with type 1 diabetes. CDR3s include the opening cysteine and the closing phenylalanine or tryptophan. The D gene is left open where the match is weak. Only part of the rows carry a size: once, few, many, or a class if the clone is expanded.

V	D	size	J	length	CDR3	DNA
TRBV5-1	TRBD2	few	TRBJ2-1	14	CASSPRDYYNEQFF	TGCGCCAGCAGCCCCCGGGACTACTACAATGAGCAGTTCTTC
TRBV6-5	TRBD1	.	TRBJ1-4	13	CASSPETGRKLFF	TGTGCCAGCAGTCCCGAGACAGGGAGAAAACTGTTTTTT
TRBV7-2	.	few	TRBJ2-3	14	CASSPGQLEYTQYF	TGTGCCAGCAGCCCGGGACAACTGGAATATACGCAGTATTTT
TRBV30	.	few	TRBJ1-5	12	CAWSAGGQPQHF	TGTGCCTGGAGTGCGGGGGGGCAGCCCCAGCATTTT
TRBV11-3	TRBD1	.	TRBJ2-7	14	CASSSGQLRREQYF	TGTGCCAGCAGCTCGGGACAGCTAAGGAGAGAGCAGTACTTC
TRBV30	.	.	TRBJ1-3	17	CAWSVSRTGAIGNTIYF	TGTGCCTGGAGTGTATCCCGGACGGGGGCAATCGGAAACACCATATATTTT
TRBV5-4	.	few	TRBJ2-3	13	CASSLAGTDTQYF	TGTGCCAGCAGCTTGGCCGGCACAGATACGCAGTATTTT
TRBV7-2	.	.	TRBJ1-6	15	CASSPGQSYNSPLHF	TGTGCCAGCAGCCCAGGACAGTCCTATAATTCACCCCTCCACTTT
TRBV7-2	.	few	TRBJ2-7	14	CASSSHKGGYEQYF	TGTGCCAGCAGCTCACACAAGGGGGGCTACGAGCAGTACTTC
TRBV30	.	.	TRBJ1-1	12	CAWTGTNTEAFF	TGTGCCTGGACCGGGACAAACACTGAAGCTTTCTTT
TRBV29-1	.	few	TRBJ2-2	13	CSVAQGNAGELFF	TGCAGCGTAGCCCAGGGGAACGCCGGGGAGCTGTTTTTT
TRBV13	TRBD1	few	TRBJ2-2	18	CASSPPSPDRGSTGELFF	TGTGCCAGCAGCCCCCCCTCCCCGGACAGGGGTTCCACCGGGGAGCTGTTTTTT
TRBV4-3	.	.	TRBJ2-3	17	CASSQEGTRTSTDTQYF	TGCGCCAGCAGCCAAGAGGGGACACGAACTTCCACAGATACGCAGTATTTT
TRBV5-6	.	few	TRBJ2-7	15	CASSSRGIVDYEQYF	TGTGCCAGCAGCTCAAGGGGAATAGTGGACTACGAGCAGTACTTC
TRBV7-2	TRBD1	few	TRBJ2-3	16	CASSWTGTGVADTQYF	TGTGCCAGCAGCTGGACCGGGACAGGGGTGGCAGATACGCAGTATTTT
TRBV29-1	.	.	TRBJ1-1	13	CSGQKELNTEAFF	TGCAGCGGTCAAAAAGAGTTGAACACTGAAGCTTTCTTT
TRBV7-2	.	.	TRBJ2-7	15	CASSSETLGDYEQYF	TGTGCCAGCAGCTCGGAGACACTCGGGGACTACGAGCAGTACTTC
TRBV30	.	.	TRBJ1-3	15	CAWSLPRGLGNTIYF	TGTGCCTGGAGTTTGCCGCGGGGGCTCGGAAACACCATATATTTT
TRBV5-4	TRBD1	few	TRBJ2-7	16	CASSLGGVTGGYEQYF	TGTGCCAGCAGCTTGGGAGGGGTGACAGGGGGCTACGAGCAGTACTTC
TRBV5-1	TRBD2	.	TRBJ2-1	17	CASSLAGGRAYGDEQFF	TGCGCCAGCAGCTTGGCAGGCGGGAGGGCTTACGGCGATGAGCAGTTCTTC
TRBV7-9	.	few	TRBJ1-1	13	CASRHEIGGEAFF	TGTGCCAGCCGCCACGAAATCGGCGGGGAAGCTTTCTTT
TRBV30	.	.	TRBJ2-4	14	CAWSSGGYQNIQYF	TGTGCCTGGAGTAGTGGGGGTTACCAAAACATTCAGTACTTC
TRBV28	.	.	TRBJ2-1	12	CASSLLGGEQFF	TGTGCCAGCAGTTTATTAGGTGGAGAGCAGTTCTTC
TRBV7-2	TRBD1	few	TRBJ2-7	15	CASSLWTGGTYEQYF	TGTGCCAGCAGCTTATGGACAGGGGGCACCTACGAGCAGTACTTC